A single sample is the source of the 2 T cell receptor beta chains below, sequenced in a study of blood T cell repertoires in COVID-19. Produced via immunoSEQ multiplex PCR; TCRdb's table is partial and in-frame only. The repertoire holds a few hundred thousand clones, with about 85% as singletons. Sequencing was done on a sample of PBMCs or T cells enriched from blood (not recorded which). These receptors originate from a man aged 40-50 years who had recovered from COVID-19.

The V call is TRBV3-1 (or the pseudogene TRBV3-2), the J call TRBJ1-3, with a possible D match to TRBD1 (6 bases). Looked up from germline, CDR1 is LGHDT and CDR2 is YNNKEL (reference sequence). The ends were cut back, 0 bases at V and 0 bases at J, with 9 bases in the middle. The CDR3 loop spans 16 amino acids. As DNA, the CDR3 is TGTGCCAGCAGCCAAGAGGGACAACTCTCTGGAAACACCATATATTTT. It encodes CASSQEGQLSGNTIYF.

The chain has TRBV5-1 and TRBJ1-1, with TRBD1 matching over 8 bases. V lost 3 bases and J lost 11; bases outside the gene matches: 9. Germline-derived CDR1 and CDR2 are SGHRS and YFSETQ. The CDR3 is 13 amino acids. CDR3 in amino acids: CASSWGTGLRAFF. CDR3 DNA: TGCGCCAGCAGCTGGGGGACAGGACTAAGGGCTTTCTTT.